What follows are 6 T cell receptor beta chains derived from one specimen sequenced in a study of CD4 T cells in relation to SARS-CoV-2 and coronaviruses. Libraries were prepared by immunoSEQ multiplex PCR; TCRdb keeps only in-frame clonotypes and omits some of them. The table has tens of thousands of clones, around three quarters seen once. The antigens these receptors bind are not known. Unexposed donor CD4+ T cells date from 2011-2018, before the COVID-19 pandemic. CD4+ T cells were isolated from the cells after more than nine days of culture. Sequenced material: CD4+ T cells from PBMCs, cultured in vitro. The receptors were sampled from a human donor in good health.

The chain joins TRBV21-1 to TRBJ1-2. TRBV21-1 is a pseudogene segment. The CDR3 is made up of 15 amino acids. CDR3 residues: CASRPVADSGYGYTF. DNA for the CDR3: TGTGCCAGCAGGCCCGTGGCGGATAGTGGCTATGGCTACACCTTC.

The chain recombines TRBV6-5 with TRBJ2-5; 11 bases align to TRBD2. Germline lookup yields CDR1 MNHEY and CDR2 SVGAGI. The CDR3 totals 15 residues. The V gene end was trimmed by 5 bases and the J gene end by 5 bases; junction bases not matched to a gene: 7. The CDR3 region is CASSLSGGAVETQYF. CDR3 DNA sequence: TGTGCCAGCAGTCTTAGCGGGGGGGCCGTGGAGACCCAGTACTTC.

This clone has just a few counts. The chain carries TRBV9 and TRBJ2-7, with 9 bases matching TRBD1. Unmatched junction bases numbered 4, after V lost 0 bases and J lost 3 bases. The CDR3 has 15 amino acids. CDR1 SGDLS and CDR2 YYNGEE come from the germline V gene. CDR3 residues: CASSVAGTGSYEQYF. For the CDR3, the DNA is TGTGCCAGCAGCGTAGCAGGGACAGGGAGCTACGAGCAGTACTTC.

The J gene is TRBJ1-1, the V gene TRBV6-5, with no clear D. The CDR3 is made up of 14 amino acids. The V end lost 7 bases, the J end lost 1 base, and 13 bases lay between the germline ends. The germline V gene encodes CDR1 MNHEY and CDR2 SVGAGI. The CDR3 DNA reads TGTGCCAGCAAAAGCTTGTCGGGGAACACTGAAGCTTTCTTT. Encoded protein: CASKSLSGNTEAFF.

This clone was picked up a small number of times. Germline is not matched at one junction end, which may reflect a read error. This chain joins TRBV30 and TRBJ1-2; tentative D call: TRBD1 (6 bases). This CDR3 region has 11 residues. Germline V gene data show CDR1 as GTSNPN and CDR2 as SVGIG (reference sequence). DNA of the CDR3: TGTGCCTGGAGTGCAAGCCGGGGGGGGCTCTTC. Translating it yields CAWSASRGGLF.

V and J are TRBV9 and TRBJ2-7; the D gene is possibly TRBD2 (5 bases). The CDR3 sequence is 14 residues long. Trimming took off 0 bases at V and 2 bases at J, with 9 bases between the two ends. The germline CDR1 and CDR2 sequences are SGDLS and YYNGEE. The CDR3 DNA is TGTGCCAGCAGCGTAGTTCCCGGGACCTACGAGCAGTACTTC. It is translated as CASSVVPGTYEQYF. Using reference TRBV9 and TRBJ2-7 for the parts outside the CDR3, the full variable domain is DSGVTQTPKHLITATGQRVTLRCSPRSGDLSVYWYQQSLDQGLQFLIQYYNGEERAKGNILERFSAQQFPDLHSELNLSSLELGDSALYFCASSVVPGTYEQYFGPGTRLTVT.